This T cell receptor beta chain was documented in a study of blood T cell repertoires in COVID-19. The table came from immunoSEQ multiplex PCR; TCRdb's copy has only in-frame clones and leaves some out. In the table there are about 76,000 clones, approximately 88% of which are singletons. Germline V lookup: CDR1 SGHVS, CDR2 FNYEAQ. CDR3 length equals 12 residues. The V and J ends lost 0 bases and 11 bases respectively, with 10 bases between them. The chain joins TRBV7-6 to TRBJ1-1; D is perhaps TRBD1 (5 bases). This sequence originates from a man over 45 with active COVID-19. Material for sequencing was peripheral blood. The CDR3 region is CASSLAGAAAFF. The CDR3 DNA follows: TGTGCCAGCAGCTTAGCTGGGGCGGCGGCTTTCTTT.